Shown below are 19 T cell receptor beta chains from a single sample sequenced in a study of T cell responses to AZD1222 COVID-19 vaccine. Here immunoSEQ multiplex PCR was the method, and the copy in TCRdb shows in-frame clones only, minus some. The data hold 89,000 or so clones, with 70% to 90% observed a single time. The sequencing used peripheral blood, collected 28 days after the second AZD1222 dose. Receptors originate from an adult who received the AZD1222 COVID-19 vaccine.

The CDR3 loop reads CASSRGTGGQEAFF. CDR3 bases: TGTGCCAGCAGTCGCGGAACAGGGGGCCAGGAAGCTTTCTTT. The V gene is TRBV28, the J gene TRBJ1-1; 9 bases match TRBD1. V dropped 5 bases and J dropped 8; count of bases not matched to a gene: 9. This CDR3 has 14 residues. Germline V gene sequence: CDR1 MDHEN, CDR2 SYDVKM.

The genes are TRBV27 and TRBJ2-6; D not certain. CDR1 is MNHEY, CDR2 SMNVEV, per germline (reference sequence). V dropped 1 base and J dropped 4 bases, with 14 bases sitting between them. The CDR3 totals 17 residues. The CDR3 DNA is TGTGCCAGCAGTTTATTTGGACGCCGGGCCGGGGCCAACGTCCTGACTTTC. This encodes CASSLFGRRAGANVLTF.

The chain uses TRBV10-3 and TRBJ1-2; a weak D match, TRBD1 (6 bases). Germline CDR1 is ENHRY and CDR2 is SYGVKD. The CDR3 is 14 amino acids. Trimming took off 3 bases at V and 4 bases at J, with 12 bases between the two ends. The CDR3 region is CAISDRQAAYGYTF. Written as DNA, the CDR3 is TGTGCCATCAGTGACCGACAGGCGGCCTATGGCTACACCTTC.

The chain couples TRBV11-2 to TRBJ2-2; 7 nucleotides align to TRBD1. J gave up 4 bases and V 10 bases, and 12 bases lay outside the gene matches. CDR3 size: 15 residues. CDR1 is SGHAT, CDR2 FQNNGV, per germline. The CDR3 DNA follows: TGTGCCACTCAACAGGGGATGGGCAGCACCGGGGAGCTGTTTTTT. It translates to CATQQGMGSTGELFF.

The chain employs TRBV24-1 and TRBJ1-5; 7 bases align to TRBD1. The CDR3 loop spans 16 amino acids. Germline CDR1 reads KGHDR; CDR2 reads SFDVKD. The J segment lost 4 bases and the V segment lost 3 bases, leaving 8 bases of the junction unmatched. The chain's CDR3 is CATSDTTGRENQPQHF. CDR3 bases: TGTGCCACCAGTGATACGACAGGGAGGGAGAATCAGCCCCAGCATTTT.

The chain combines TRBV2 with TRBJ1-4; D gene unclear. CDR3 size: 15 residues. V shed 9 bases and J shed 0 bases, with 14 bases lying between them. Germline-derived CDR1 and CDR2 are SNHLY and FYNNEI. The DNA of the CDR3 is TGTGCCAGTCGGGATCTCATAACAACTAATGAAAAACTGTTTTTT. The encoded protein is CASRDLITTNEKLFF.

CDR3 DNA sequence: TGTGCCAGTAGTATAGGTGGGGGAGGCAATCAGCCCCAGCATTTT. Its protein product is CASSIGGGGNQPQHF. The chain joins TRBV19 to TRBJ1-5; weak D call: TRBD1 (5 bases). The germline gives CDR1 LNHDA, CDR2 SQIVND (reference sequence). The CDR3 totals 15 residues. Trimming removed 1 base from V and 2 bases from J, with 9 bases in between.

V is TRBV10-3 and J is TRBJ2-3; D ambiguous. The CDR3 loop spans 12 amino acids. V gave up 3 bases and J gave up 2 bases, with 3 bases separating them. Per germline, CDR1 ENHRY and CDR2 SYGVKD. The CDR3 spells CAISDLTDTQYF. The CDR3 DNA reads as TGTGCCATCAGTGACCTCACAGATACGCAGTATTTT.

CDR3 protein: CATKASPNTEAFF. For the CDR3, the DNA is TGTGCCACCAAGGCCTCTCCCAACACTGAAGCTTTCTTT. V is TRBV18 and J is TRBJ1-1; D is uncertain. V shed 10 bases and J shed 2 bases, with 14 bases lying between them. The CDR3 consists of 13 residues. The germline gives CDR1 KGHSH, CDR2 LQKENI.

This sequence joins TRBV15 and TRBJ2-5, with D possibly TRBD2 on 5 matching bases. Trimming pared 1 base from V and 3 bases from J, leaving 12 bases between. The CDR3 consists of 15 residues. Germline V lookup: CDR1 LNHNV, CDR2 YYDKDF (reference sequence). CDR3 nucleotide sequence: TGTGCCACCAGCAGAGTCCCTAGCCCCAAAGAGACCCAGTACTTC. Translated: CATSRVPSPKETQYF.

This clone appeared once. This rearrangement joins TRBV19 to TRBJ2-2; 7 nucleotides align to TRBD2. V trimming: 7 bases; J trimming: 4 bases; junction bases outside the gene matches: 9. Germline V gene lookup returns CDR1 LNHDA and CDR2 SQIVND (reference sequence). The CDR3 spans 15 residues. The CDR3 sequence: CASKRTGGSTGELFF. The CDR3 DNA is TGTGCCAGTAAAAGGACGGGAGGATCCACCGGGGAGCTGTTTTTT.

V gene TRBV11-1 combines with J gene TRBJ1-6; 7 bases match TRBD1. Germline CDR1 is SGHAT and CDR2 is FQDESV (reference sequence). The CDR3 consists of 14 residues. V lost 5 bases to trimming and J lost 7 bases; unmatched junction nucleotides: 5. The CDR3 bases are TGTGCCAGCAGCCAGAGGGACAGCAATTCACCCCTCCACTTT. Translation: CASSQRDSNSPLHF.

This clone appeared a single time. V is TRBV30 and J is TRBJ1-1; D is undetermined. V lost 2 bases, J lost 8 bases, and 12 bases lay in between. The CDR3 is 12 amino acids. Germline-derived CDR1 and CDR2 are GTSNPN and SVGIG (reference sequence). CDR3 DNA sequence: TGTGCCTGGAGTCGGTCGGCAGTCGAAGCTTTCTTT. Protein product: CAWSRSAVEAFF.

The sample holds one count of this clone. The V call is TRBV30, the J call TRBJ2-3, with TRBD2 matching 16 bases. After removal of 5 bases from V and 4 bases from J, the junction contained 9 bases not matched to a gene. Per the germline V gene, CDR1 is GTSNPN and CDR2 is SVGIG (reference sequence). There are 17 residues in the CDR3. The chain's CDR3 is CAWDSGLAGGAADTQYF. The DNA for the CDR3 is TGTGCCTGGGACTCGGGACTAGCGGGAGGGGCGGCAGATACGCAGTATTTT.

This clone has a single count. The chain links TRBV18 to TRBJ2-7; 11 bases are shared with TRBD2. V trimming: 3 bases; J trimming: 6 bases; junction bases outside the gene matches: 10. Germline-derived CDR1 and CDR2 are KGHSH and LQKENI. This CDR3 comprises 16 residues. The CDR3 DNA reads as TGTGCCAGCTCACCCCCCCTAGCGGGAGGTAACGGCGAGCAGTACTTC. Amino acids: CASSPPLAGGNGEQYF. Using reference TRBV18 and TRBJ2-7 for the parts outside the CDR3, the full variable domain is NAGVMQNPRHLVRRRGQEARLRCSPMKGHSHVYWYRQLPEEGLKFMVYLQKENIIDESGMPKERFSAEFPKEGPSILRIQQVVRGDSAAYFCASSPPLAGGNGEQYFGPGTRLTVT.

The chain couples TRBV2 to TRBJ1-5; 8 bases line up with TRBD1. CDR3 length equals 16 residues. Germline CDR1 and CDR2: SNHLY and FYNNEI. Trimming cost V 3 bases and J 7 bases; bases outside gene matches: 11. CDR3 nucleotides: TGTGCCAGCAGTGATTCTGGAGGCAGGGGGCGGCAGCCCCAGCATTTT. As protein: CASSDSGGRGRQPQHF.

This rearrangement joins TRBV5-1 to TRBJ1-1; D is ambiguous. CDR3 length: 16 residues. CDR1 and CDR2 from the germline V gene are SGHRS and YFSETQ. The V gene lost 0 bases and the J gene lost 4 bases, with 16 bases spanning the gap. The CDR3 here is CASSLDTLGSGTEAFF. As DNA, the CDR3 is TGCGCCAGCAGCTTGGACACACTTGGGAGTGGCACTGAAGCTTTCTTT.

DNA of the CDR3: TGTGCCAGCAGCCCCGGCCAGGGGGGCACAGATACGCAGTATTTT. Its protein product is CASSPGQGGTDTQYF. This rearrangement joins TRBV7-9 to TRBJ2-3, with 7 bases lining up with TRBD1. This CDR3 spans 15 amino acids. The germline V gene encodes CDR1 SEHNR and CDR2 FQNEAQ (reference sequence). The V and J ends lost 5 bases and 1 base, in that order; junction bases with no gene match: 6.

V gene TRBV28 combines with J gene TRBJ1-2; D may be TRBD1 (6 bases). The germline V and J ends were trimmed by 2 bases and 3 bases, with 16 bases remaining between them. This CDR3 comprises 16 residues. Looked up from germline, CDR1 is MDHEN and CDR2 is SYDVKM. The CDR3 is CASSLSNFRGDYGYTF. For the CDR3, the DNA is TGTGCCAGCAGTTTAAGCAATTTCAGGGGAGACTATGGCTACACCTTC.